The rows below give T cell receptor beta chains drawn from one sample of a study of T cell responses to AZD1222 COVID-19 vaccine. The repertoire was sequenced with immunoSEQ multiplex PCR; TCRdb's copy has only in-frame clones and lacks some. Here the sample spans about 94,000 clones, roughly 88% being singletons. The source was peripheral blood, collected on day 0 of AZD1222 vaccination. These receptors were taken from an adult in good health. Both conserved end residues are trimmed from each CDR3. Each record gives: V gene, J gene, CDR3 protein.

>TRBV11-2|TRBJ2-7
ASSLGTGGSYEQY
>TRBV5-8|TRBJ2-1
ASSFPGQPYNEQF
>TRBV5-1|TRBJ1-2
ASRDPPQDGYT
>TRBV5-1|TRBJ2-7
ASSLGASAYEQY
>TRBV6-1|TRBJ1-6
ASSEFGTGSSYNSPLH
>TRBV29-1|TRBJ2-7
SVLLQYEQY
>TRBV2|TRBJ2-3
ASSEGGSDTQY
>TRBV9|TRBJ1-3
ASSAIPSGLDTIY
>TRBV15|TRBJ1-4
ATSAPGGTNEKLF
>TRBV6-2/TRBV6-3|TRBJ2-1
ASRLAGANEQF
>TRBV7-2|TRBJ2-4
ASSFSRASDIQY
>TRBV6-5|TRBJ2-7
ASLGTTSGEQY